These 25 T cell receptor beta chains share one sample of origin, sequenced in a study of identical twins' blood T cells. MiXCR was run by TCRdb on the 5' RACE reads, yielding one entry per CDR3 protein. The sample lists a few hundred thousand distinct CDR3 sequences, about 28% seen once, with approximately 6.6% in the top ten. The material sequenced was PBMCs. Receptors originate from a woman between 18 and 50 years old in good health.

This clonotype was recorded at least ten times. CDR3 nucleotides: TGTGCCACCACTGGCCTGGGAGGGAGCAATCAGCCCCAGCATTTT. It is translated as CATTGLGGSNQPQHF. The genes are TRBV6-6 and TRBJ1-5; unclear D gene. V dropped 10 bases and J dropped 1 base, with 17 bases sitting between them. CDR3 length: 15 residues. Germline-derived CDR1 and CDR2 are MNHNY and SVGAGI (reference sequence).

In regard to this clonotype: A much larger clone sits a single nucleotide away, making a read error possible. The V gene is TRBV7-9, the J gene TRBJ1-1; D uncertain. Germline V gives CDR1 SEHNR, CDR2 FQNEAQ (reference sequence). The CDR3 length is 12 residues. Trimming removed 1 base at V and 8 bases at J, with 8 bases between. CDR3 amino acids: CASSLGPGEAFF. The CDR3 region has the DNA TGTGCCAGCAGCTTAGGTCCGGGGGAAGCTTTCTTT.

The chain combines TRBV7-9 with TRBJ2-1; D unclear. The germline V gene has CDR1 SEHNR and CDR2 FQNEAQ (reference sequence). The ends were cut back, 1 base at V and 4 bases at J, with 11 bases in the middle. This CDR3 has 15 residues. CDR3 in DNA: TGTGCCAGCAGCTTAGTGGCGGAACCTTACAATGAGCAGTTCTTC. This translates into CASSLVAEPYNEQFF.

CDR3 protein: CASRGGPDNEQFF. In DNA form, the CDR3 reads TGTGCCAGCAGGGGGGGACCCGACAATGAGCAGTTCTTC. V is TRBV28 and J is TRBJ2-1; D is perhaps TRBD2 (6 bases). V shed 6 bases and J shed 5 bases, with 11 bases lying between them. The CDR3 extends over 13 amino acids. Germline V lookup: CDR1 MDHEN, CDR2 SYDVKM. The full variable domain, completed using reference TRBV28 and TRBJ2-1, is DVKVTQSSRYLVKRTGEKVFLECVQDMDHENMFWYRQDPGLGLRLIYFSYDVKMKEKGDIPEGYSVSREKKERFSLILESASTNQTSMYLCASRGGPDNEQFFGPGTRLTVL.

The J gene is TRBJ2-7, the V gene TRBV7-6, with D tentatively TRBD1 (5 bases). Per germline, CDR1 SGHVS and CDR2 FNYEAQ. V was cut by 2 bases and J by 3 bases, with 14 bases left in between. The CDR3 sequence is 15 residues long. The CDR3 DNA sequence: TGTGCCAGCAGCTTATTAGGGCAGGGATTCTACGAGCAGTACTTC. This gives the protein CASSLLGQGFYEQYF.

This clonotype was picked up a small number of times. The genes are TRBV7-9 and TRBJ1-6; D unclear. The germline V and J ends were trimmed by 3 bases and 6 bases, with 0 bases remaining between them. The CDR3 runs 11 residues. Germline V gene data show CDR1 as SEHNR and CDR2 as FQNEAQ (reference sequence). CDR3 region: CASSFNSPLHF. CDR3 nucleotide sequence: TGTGCCAGCAGCTTTAATTCACCCCTCCACTTT.

This clonotype has only a few counts. The gene calls are TRBV6-2 or TRBV6-3 and TRBJ2-5; no firm D call. The CDR3 covers 14 residues. CDR1 MNHEY and CDR2 SVGEGT come from the germline V gene. V lost 6 bases to trimming and J lost 1 base, with 12 bases between them. The chain's CDR3 is CASRVDPLQETQYF. In nucleotides, the CDR3 is TGTGCCAGCAGGGTAGATCCTCTCCAAGAGACCCAGTACTTC.

This clonotype came up many times. J is TRBJ1-1 and V is TRBV5-1, with a weak D call TRBD1 (5 bases). The V and J ends lost 9 bases and 3 bases respectively, with 18 bases between them. The CDR3 runs to 14 residues. Germline V gene lookup returns CDR1 SGHRS and CDR2 YFSETQ. The CDR3 coding sequence is TGCGCCACCGCAACAGGATTGGGGGACACTGAAGCTTTCTTT. This translates into CATATGLGDTEAFF.

The CDR3 nucleotides read TGCAGTGCTAGAGTGCTAGATTTTTCCTACGAGCAGTACTTC. Its protein product is CSARVLDFSYEQYF. J is TRBJ2-7 and V is TRBV20-1; D ambiguous. Deletions cut 1 base from V and 1 base from J, with 11 bases between. Germline V gives CDR1 DFQATT, CDR2 SNEGSKA (reference sequence). The CDR3 contains 14 residues.

This clonotype was seen many times. This chain uses TRBV19 with TRBJ1-1; D might be TRBD1 (5 bases). Trimming removed 4 bases from V and 11 bases from J, with 14 bases in between. Looked up from germline, CDR1 is LNHDA and CDR2 is SQIVND (reference sequence). The CDR3 is 12 residues long. CDR3 sequence (DNA): TGTGCCAGTAGTACACGGGACGTCGGGGCTTTCTTT. This encodes CASSTRDVGAFF.

This clonotype came up a few times. V usage is TRBV7-9 and J usage is TRBJ1-1; D not resolved. The V end lost 7 bases, the J end lost 1 base, and 16 bases lay between the germline ends. This CDR3 has 15 residues. Germline V lookup: CDR1 SEHNR, CDR2 FQNEAQ (reference sequence). Here the CDR3 reads CASTVRNTGNTEAFF. Written as DNA, the CDR3 is TGTGCCAGCACTGTAAGAAATACGGGGAACACTGAAGCTTTCTTT.

This clonotype occurred a few times. The chain couples TRBV27 to TRBJ1-1; a weak D match, TRBD1 (6 bases). V gave up 4 bases and J gave up 4 bases, with 13 bases separating them. This CDR3 region has 14 residues. The germline V gene has CDR1 MNHEY and CDR2 SMNVEV (reference sequence). The CDR3 DNA is TGTGCCAGCAGTTCACCTTCGGACAGCACTGAAGCTTTCTTT. Encoded protein: CASSSPSDSTEAFF.

CDR3 region: CASSFAGLGELFF. As DNA, the CDR3 is TGTGCCAGCAGTTTCGCAGGGTTAGGGGAGCTGTTTTTT. The chain employs TRBV12-3 or TRBV12-4 and TRBJ2-2, with a tentative D call TRBD1 (5 bases). This CDR3 is 13 amino acids long. The ends were cut back, 3 bases at V and 8 bases at J, with 10 bases in the middle.

This sequence joins TRBV20-1 and TRBJ1-1, with 7 nucleotides matching TRBD1. Germline lookup yields CDR1 DFQATT and CDR2 SNEGSKA (reference sequence). The J segment lost 1 base and the V segment lost 5 bases, leaving 7 bases of the junction unmatched. This CDR3 contains 14 residues. Written as DNA, the CDR3 is TGCAGTGCTCCCCAGGGGGGACAGAACACTGAAGCTTTCTTT. Protein: CSAPQGGQNTEAFF.

The chain links TRBV29-1 to TRBJ1-1; D call uncertain. The V end lost 4 bases, the J end lost 3 bases, and 9 bases lay between the germline ends. CDR1 is SQVTM, CDR2 ANQGSEA, per germline. The CDR3 covers 12 residues. The CDR3 region is CSVARAHTEAFF. The CDR3, as DNA: TGCAGCGTTGCACGGGCCCACACTGAAGCTTTCTTT.

This clonotype was recorded a few times. This chain uses TRBV2 with TRBJ2-2, with TRBD2 as a possible D gene (6 bases). Trimming shortened V by 5 bases and J by 8 bases, and 12 bases separated the two germline ends. This CDR3 is built from 13 residues. Germline V gene sequence: CDR1 SNHLY, CDR2 FYNNEI. The CDR3 loop reads CASSYQGGGELFF. The DNA of the CDR3 is TGTGCCAGCAGTTATCAGGGAGGAGGGGAGCTGTTTTTT.

This clonotype was recorded at least ten times. The gene calls are TRBV5-1 and TRBJ1-2; 9 bases map to TRBD1. This CDR3 is 15 amino acids long. The J segment lost 1 base and the V segment lost 7 bases, leaving 8 bases of the junction unmatched. Per germline, CDR1 SGHRS and CDR2 YFSETQ. CDR3 sequence (DNA): TGCGCCAGCCTTCCCGGGACAGGGAATAACTATGGCTACACCTTC. It codes for CASLPGTGNNYGYTF.

This clonotype came up a few times. The chain couples TRBV29-1 to TRBJ2-1, with 8 bases identical to TRBD2. V lost 3 bases and J lost 1; bases outside the gene matches: 5. From germline, CDR1 is SQVTM and CDR2 ANQGSEA. The CDR3 spans 15 residues. CDR3 sequence reads: CSVDRGGSSYNEQFF. For the CDR3, the DNA is TGCAGCGTTGACCGGGGGGGATCTTCCTACAATGAGCAGTTCTTC.

This clonotype has only a few counts. CDR3: CASRTGKEWNTEAFF. CDR3 nucleotides: TGTGCCAGCAGAACTGGGAAAGAGTGGAACACTGAAGCTTTCTTT. V is TRBV27 and J is TRBJ1-1; D unclear. Germline loops: CDR1 MNHEY, CDR2 SMNVEV (reference sequence). The CDR3 spans 15 residues. The germline V and J ends were trimmed by 6 bases and 1 base, with 15 bases remaining between them.

This clonotype was counted ten times or more. The genes are TRBV20-1 and TRBJ1-3; possibly TRBD1 for D (6 bases). The CDR3 length is 14 residues. Germline CDR1 DFQATT, CDR2 SNEGSKA (reference sequence). V shed 7 bases and J shed 4 bases, with 17 bases lying between them. CDR3 sequence (DNA): TGCAGTGTTCCGTCACAGGGACTGGGAAACACCATATATTTT. This gives the protein CSVPSQGLGNTIYF.

CDR3 sequence (DNA): TGTGCCAGCAATGCAGGGGACTATGGCTACACCTTC. The encoded protein is CASNAGDYGYTF. The chain carries TRBV7-9 and TRBJ1-2; D is possibly TRBD1 (6 bases). Germline CDR1 SEHNR, CDR2 FQNEAQ (reference sequence). The CDR3 is 12 residues long. V was shortened by 7 bases and J by 3 bases, with 9 bases between the two germline ends.

This clonotype showed up just a few times. The V call is TRBV30, the J call TRBJ1-5; D is possibly TRBD1 (5 bases). This CDR3 comprises 13 residues. The ends were cut back, 3 bases at V and 11 bases at J, with 17 bases in the middle. Germline V CDR1 and CDR2: GTSNPN, SVGIG (reference sequence). The CDR3 spells CAWSRGDGPAQHF. CDR3 sequence (DNA): TGTGCCTGGAGCCGGGGCGACGGACCAGCCCAGCATTTT.

This clonotype has only a few counts. This CDR3 reads CASFPGQMDGGYTF. The CDR3 region has the DNA TGTGCCAGCTTCCCGGGACAGATGGACGGGGGCTACACCTTC. The J gene is TRBJ1-2, the V gene TRBV19; TRBD1 agrees at 7 bases. Germline V CDR1 and CDR2: LNHDA, SQIVND (reference sequence). V was pared by 9 bases and J by 8 bases, with 15 bases of the junction left unmatched. The CDR3 totals 14 residues. Full variable domain (outside the CDR3, taken from reference TRBV19 and TRBJ1-2): DGGITQSPKYLFRKEGQNVTLSCEQNLNHDAMYWYRQDPGQGLRLIYYSQIVNDFQKGDIAEGYSVSREKKESFPLTVTSAQKNPTAFYLCASFPGQMDGGYTFGSGTRLTVV.

V and J are TRBV30 and TRBJ1-1, with a tentative D call TRBD1 (5 bases). The CDR3 totals 12 residues. Trimming left V 4 bases short and J 5 bases short, with 11 bases between. The germline gives CDR1 GTSNPN, CDR2 SVGIG (reference sequence). The CDR3, as DNA: TGTGCCTGGATGGTGGGGCGGACTGAAGCTTTCTTT. This translates into CAWMVGRTEAFF.

The rearrangement joins TRBV5-1 to TRBJ1-1, with 9 bases identical to TRBD1. The CDR3 is 14 residues long. The germline CDR1 and CDR2 sequences are SGHRS and YFSETQ. V shed 8 bases, J shed 3 bases, and the junction held 8 bases outside the gene matches. The CDR3 region has the DNA TGCGCCAGTCAACAGGGGGCCGGGTACACTGAAGCTTTCTTT. It translates to CASQQGAGYTEAFF.